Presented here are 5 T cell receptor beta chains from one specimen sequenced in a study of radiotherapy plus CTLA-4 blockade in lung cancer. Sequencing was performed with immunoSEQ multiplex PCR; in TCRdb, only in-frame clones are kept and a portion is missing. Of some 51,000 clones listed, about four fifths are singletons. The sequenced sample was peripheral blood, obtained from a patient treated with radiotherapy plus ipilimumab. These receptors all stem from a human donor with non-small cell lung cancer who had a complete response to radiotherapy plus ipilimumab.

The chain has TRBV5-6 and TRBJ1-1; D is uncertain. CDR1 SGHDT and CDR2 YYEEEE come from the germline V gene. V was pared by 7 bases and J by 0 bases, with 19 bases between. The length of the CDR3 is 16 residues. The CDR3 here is CASQLVGGAMNTEAFF. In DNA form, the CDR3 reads TGTGCCAGCCAGCTGGTAGGTGGAGCCATGAACACTGAAGCTTTCTTT. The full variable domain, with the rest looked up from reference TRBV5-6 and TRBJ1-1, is DAGVTQSPTHLIKTRGQQVTLRCSPKSGHDTVSWYQQALGQGPQFIFQYYEEEERQRGNFPDRFSGHQFPNYSSELNVNALLLGDSALYLCASQLVGGAMNTEAFFGQGTRLTVV.

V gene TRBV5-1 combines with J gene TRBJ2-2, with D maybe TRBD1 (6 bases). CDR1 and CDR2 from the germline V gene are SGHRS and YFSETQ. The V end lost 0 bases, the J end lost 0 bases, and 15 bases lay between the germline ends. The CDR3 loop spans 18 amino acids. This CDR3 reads CASSLEGRGVTNTGELFF. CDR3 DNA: TGCGCCAGCAGCTTGGAGGGCAGGGGAGTGACGAACACCGGGGAGCTGTTTTTT.

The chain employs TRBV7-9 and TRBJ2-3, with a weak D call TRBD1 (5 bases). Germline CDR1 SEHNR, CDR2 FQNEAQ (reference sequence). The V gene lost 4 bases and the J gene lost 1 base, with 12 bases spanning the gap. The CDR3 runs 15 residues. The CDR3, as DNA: TGTGCCAGCAGCTCTAGGACACAAGGCACAGATACGCAGTATTTT. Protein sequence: CASSSRTQGTDTQYF. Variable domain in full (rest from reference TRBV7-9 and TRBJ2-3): DTGVSQNPRHKITKRGQNVTFRCDPISEHNRLYWYRQTLGQGPEFLTYFQNEAQLEKSRLLSDRFSAERPKGSFSTLEIQRTEQGDSAMYLCASSSRTQGTDTQYFGPGTRLTVL.

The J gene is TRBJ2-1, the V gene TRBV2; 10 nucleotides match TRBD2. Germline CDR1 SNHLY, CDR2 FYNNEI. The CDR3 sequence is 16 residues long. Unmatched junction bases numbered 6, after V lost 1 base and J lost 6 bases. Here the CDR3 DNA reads TGTGCCAGCAGTGAAGAGGGGGGACTAGCGTCCAATGAGCAGTTCTTC. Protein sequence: CASSEEGGLASNEQFF.

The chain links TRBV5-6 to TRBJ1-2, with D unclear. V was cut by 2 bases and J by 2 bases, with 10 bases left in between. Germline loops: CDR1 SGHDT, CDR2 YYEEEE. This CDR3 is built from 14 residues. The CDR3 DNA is TGTGCCAGCAGCTTTGAGGGTCGGAACTATGGCTACACCTTC. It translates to CASSFEGRNYGYTF.